The 22 T cell receptor beta chains below all came from one sample that was sequenced in a study of blood T cell repertoires in COVID-19. Generated by immunoSEQ multiplex PCR, the TCRdb table keeps only in-frame clones and is missing some. The sample carries roughly 250,000 clones, around 83% recorded once. Input material: peripheral blood. Receptors were obtained from a woman aged 55-75 years with active or convalescent COVID-19.

The gene calls are TRBV29-1 and TRBJ1-2; 7 nucleotides line up with TRBD1. V lost 5 bases, J lost 3 bases, and 3 bases stayed unmatched. There are 12 residues in the CDR3. Germline V gene data show CDR1 as SQVTM and CDR2 as ANQGSEA. The CDR3 loop is CSVLGGDYGYTF. In DNA, the CDR3 is TGCAGCGTTCTAGGGGGCGACTATGGCTACACCTTC.

This clone turned up a few times. The chain uses TRBV6-6 and TRBJ1-2, with D possibly being TRBD1 (5 bases). The CDR3 loop spans 14 amino acids. Germline V gene lookup returns CDR1 MNHNY and CDR2 SVGAGI (reference sequence). V was cut by 6 bases and J by 3 bases, with 14 bases left in between. The CDR3 nucleotides are TGTGCCAGCAGGAATTCCAGGGATGACTATGGCTACACCTTC. Translation: CASRNSRDDYGYTF.

The chain has TRBV7-9 and TRBJ2-3, with D perhaps matching TRBD2 (5 bases). The V and J ends lost 5 bases and 1 base respectively, with 10 bases between them. CDR1 is SEHNR and CDR2 is FQNEAQ in the germline V gene (reference sequence). The CDR3 consists of 14 residues. DNA of the CDR3: TGTGCCAGCAGCCCTCCCGGGGGCACAGATACGCAGTATTTT. Translated: CASSPPGGTDTQYF.

This clone is a singleton in its sample. This chain's CDR3 is CASGTGAMNTEAFF. The CDR3 DNA reads TGTGCCAGCGGGACAGGGGCCATGAACACTGAAGCTTTCTTT. This chain connects TRBV6-5 to TRBJ1-1; TRBD1 aligns across 10 bases. V was pared by 8 bases and J by 0 bases, with 3 bases of the junction left unmatched. The CDR3 is 14 amino acids. Germline V gene sequence: CDR1 MNHEY, CDR2 SVGAGI.

The chain recombines TRBV7-3 with TRBJ2-3, with 12 bases matching TRBD2. J lost 7 bases, V lost 5 bases, and 4 bases had no gene match. The CDR3 has 14 residues. Germline loops: CDR1 SGHTA, CDR2 FQGTGA. CDR3 residues: CASSPSGGAYTQYF. The CDR3 nucleotides read TGTGCCAGCAGCCCTAGCGGGGGGGCGTATACGCAGTATTTT.

As concerns this clone: Distinct nucleotide sequences in the sample also encode this CDR3. The chain is built from TRBV4-1 and TRBJ2-5; weak D call: TRBD2 (5 bases). CDR1 and CDR2 from the germline V gene are MGHRA and YSYEKL. The CDR3 spans 13 residues. Trimming removed 1 base at V and 5 bases at J, with 8 bases between. The CDR3 reads CASSQGRGETQYF. For the CDR3, the DNA is TGCGCCAGCAGCCAAGGACGCGGGGAGACCCAGTACTTC.

This chain joins TRBV19 and TRBJ1-1; TRBD1 is a possible D gene (6 bases). In germline, CDR1 is LNHDA, CDR2 SQIVND (reference sequence). Trimming cost V 7 bases and J 4 bases, with 19 bases left between them. The CDR3 length is 15 residues. CDR3 region: CASISGRGAITEAFF. The DNA of the CDR3 is TGTGCCAGTATATCGGGGCGGGGGGCGATCACTGAAGCTTTCTTT.

CDR3 residues: CASSVVVGPGRYGYTF. The CDR3 nucleotides read TGTGCCAGCAGCGTAGTGGTGGGGCCAGGGCGCTATGGCTACACCTTC. This chain links TRBV9 with TRBJ1-2, with D tentatively TRBD1 (5 bases). The germline CDR1 and CDR2 sequences are SGDLS and YYNGEE. The CDR3 spans 16 residues. Trimming removed 0 bases at V and 4 bases at J, with 16 bases between. The full variable domain, with the rest looked up from reference TRBV9 and TRBJ1-2, is DSGVTQTPKHLITATGQRVTLRCSPRSGDLSVYWYQQSLDQGLQFLIQYYNGEERAKGNILERFSAQQFPDLHSELNLSSLELGDSALYFCASSVVVGPGRYGYTFGSGTRLTVV.

This clone was observed once. This sequence joins TRBV15 and TRBJ2-5; D is possibly TRBD2 (6 bases). The V end lost 2 bases, the J end lost 3 bases, and 13 bases lay between the germline ends. The CDR3 has 15 residues. Per germline, CDR1 LNHNV and CDR2 YYDKDF (reference sequence). In nucleotides, the CDR3 is TGTGCCACCAGCAGACGCGGGACGGGGAAAGAGACCCAGTACTTC. It yields the protein CATSRRGTGKETQYF.

This chain links TRBV19 with TRBJ1-4, with D perhaps matching TRBD1 (6 bases). Between the trimmed V and J ends, which lost 5 bases and 2 bases, there was a span of 12 bases. Germline values: CDR1 LNHDA, CDR2 SQIVND (reference sequence). There are 15 residues in the CDR3. The CDR3 nucleotides are TGTGCCAGTAGTCCCAGAACAGGGACTAATGAAAAACTGTTTTTT. This encodes CASSPRTGTNEKLFF.

This clone has a handful of counts. This rearrangement joins TRBV19 to TRBJ1-1, with D unresolved. Germline V lookup: CDR1 LNHDA, CDR2 SQIVND (reference sequence). Trimming removed 1 base from V and 1 base from J, with 7 bases in between. This CDR3 is 14 amino acids long. The DNA of the CDR3 is TGTGCCAGTAGTATAGGTCCTTCGAACACTGAAGCTTTCTTT. Translating gives CASSIGPSNTEAFF.

This clone has more than one count but fewer than ten. This chain connects TRBV11-1 to TRBJ2-7; 7 bases fit TRBD1. J was trimmed by 0 bases and V by 6 bases; bases with no gene match: 5. The CDR3 sequence is 14 residues long. Germline CDR1 reads SGHAT; CDR2 reads FQDESV (reference sequence). The CDR3 nucleotides are TGTGCCAGCAGGGGGACAGTTGACTCCTACGAGCAGTACTTC. As protein: CASRGTVDSYEQYF.

The chain has TRBV5-6 and TRBJ2-6; D gene ambiguous. Trimming shortened V by 0 bases and J by 0 bases, and 10 bases separated the two germline ends. Germline loops: CDR1 SGHDT, CDR2 YYEEEE. The CDR3 covers 17 residues. CDR3 coding DNA: TGTGCCAGCAGCTTGGCCCTAGGTGGCTCTGGGGCCAACGTCCTGACTTTC. Translated, it gives CASSLALGGSGANVLTF.

The chain joins TRBV5-8 to TRBJ1-6; no clear D. V was pared by 4 bases and J by 0 bases, with 11 bases between. Germline V CDR1 and CDR2: SGHTS, YDEGEE. There are 16 residues in the CDR3. The CDR3 bases are TGTGCCAGCAGCCCCTCCCTGAGCTCCTATAATTCACCCCTCCACTTT. This sequence encodes CASSPSLSSYNSPLHF.

The chain employs TRBV7-9 and TRBJ2-2; possibly TRBD1 for D (5 bases). This CDR3 is 14 amino acids long. CDR1 SEHNR and CDR2 FQNEAQ come from the germline V gene (reference sequence). V lost 3 bases and J 6 bases, leaving 11 bases between the germline ends. The CDR3, as DNA: TGTGCCAGCAGCTTCCCTTGGGGCTCCGGGGAGCTGTTTTTT. This codes for CASSFPWGSGELFF.

The rearrangement uses TRBV2 and TRBJ1-1, with unresolved D. The CDR3 consists of 12 residues. CDR1 is SNHLY and CDR2 is FYNNEI in the germline V gene. V lost 7 bases and J lost 10, with 16 bases in between. This CDR3 is CASTNTEGTAFF. The CDR3 DNA reads TGTGCCAGCACTAACACCGAGGGCACAGCTTTCTTT. Full variable domain (missing parts from reference TRBV2 and TRBJ1-1): EPEVTQTPSHQVTQMGQEVILRCVPISNHLYFYWYRQILGQKVEFLVSFYNNEISEKSEIFDDQFSVERPDGSNFTLKIRSTKLEDSAMYFCASTNTEGTAFFGQGTRLTVV.

J is TRBJ2-7 and V is TRBV2; D might be TRBD1 (6 bases). The CDR3 is 16 amino acids. Germline CDR1 reads SNHLY; CDR2 reads FYNNEI. Trimming stripped 3 bases from V and 0 bases from J, with 15 bases between. CDR3: CASSDQAGVPSYEQYF. The CDR3 nucleotides read TGTGCCAGCAGTGATCAAGCAGGGGTTCCCTCCTACGAGCAGTACTTC.

This clone was seen many times. The junction departs from the called germline gene at one end, perhaps through a read error. CDR3 bases: TGCCACTCCGTCGGAGGGGGCGATGGCTACACCTTC. Protein: CHSVGGGDGYTF. V gene TRBV2 combines with J gene TRBJ1-2; 7 positions match TRBD1. CDR3 size: 12 residues. CDR1 is SNHLY, CDR2 FYNNEI, per germline.

V is TRBV21-1 and J is TRBJ2-1; the table's D call, TRBD2, has no DNA check behind it. TRBV21-1 is a pseudogene. This CDR3 has 15 residues. The CDR3, as DNA: TGTGCCAGCAGGGAGACCCAATACTGCCCAAATGAGCAGTTCTTC. Translation: CASRETQYCPNEQFF.

The V and J genes are TRBV7-9 and TRBJ2-3, with D tentatively TRBD2 (5 bases). CDR1 and CDR2 from the germline V gene are SEHNR and FQNEAQ (reference sequence). V was clipped by 5 bases and J by 0 bases, with 15 bases between them. The CDR3 has 16 amino acids. CDR3 protein: CASSGRGPPSTDTQYF. In DNA, the CDR3 is TGTGCCAGCAGCGGTAGAGGGCCCCCTAGCACAGATACGCAGTATTTT.

V is TRBV19 and J is TRBJ2-3; 7 bases line up with TRBD1. J gave up 0 bases and V 7 bases, and 4 bases lay outside the gene matches. This CDR3 has 14 amino acids. Germline assignment: CDR1 LNHDA and CDR2 SQIVND (reference sequence). The CDR3 is CASTLDRSTDTQYF. As DNA, the CDR3 is TGTGCCAGTACCCTGGACAGGAGCACAGATACGCAGTATTTT.

The chain is built from TRBV7-9 and TRBJ1-1, with a weak D call TRBD1 (6 bases). Germline assignment: CDR1 SEHNR and CDR2 FQNEAQ (reference sequence). The V gene lost 5 bases and the J gene lost 1 base, with 20 bases spanning the gap. This CDR3 has 17 residues. Here the CDR3 reads CASSPRRAPDRNTEAFF. CDR3 sequence (DNA): TGTGCCAGCAGCCCTCGAAGGGCCCCGGACAGGAACACTGAAGCTTTCTTT.